Listed here are 17 T cell receptor beta chains from one sample, sequenced in a study of T-cell memory formation after mild COVID-19. TCRdb redid the calling of the 5' RACE reads with MiXCR, one entry per CDR3 protein. The data hold about 340,000 distinct CDR3 sequences, with around a fifth observed a single time. Sequenced sample: PBMCs or a T cell subset sorted from them (not recorded which). The receptors come from an adult woman who had mild COVID-19 (a few samples of this study predate the infection). Cell type and time point are not known.

The gene calls are TRBV30 and TRBJ1-1; TRBD1 might be the D (6 bases). The CDR3 is made up of 13 amino acids. Germline CDR1 is GTSNPN and CDR2 is SVGIG (reference sequence). V was cut by 5 bases and J by 1 base, with 11 bases left in between. The CDR3 bases are TGTGCCTGGGCCAGGGGACCGAACACTGAAGCTTTCTTT. This translates into CAWARGPNTEAFF.

This clonotype was counted at least ten times. V gene TRBV12-3 or TRBV12-4 combines with J gene TRBJ1-5; 9 bases agree with TRBD1. V lost 6 bases, J lost 1 base, and 1 base stayed unmatched. This CDR3 is 14 amino acids long. The CDR3 DNA sequence: TGTGCCAGCAGCGGGACAGGGAGCAATCAGCCCCAGCATTTT. Residues: CASSGTGSNQPQHF.

This clonotype was detected only a few times. V is TRBV4-1 and J is TRBJ1-1; D unresolved. Trimming took 2 bases from V and 0 from J, leaving 10 bases between them. Germline CDR1 MGHRA, CDR2 YSYEKL. The CDR3 length is 15 residues. CDR3 coding DNA: TGCGCCAGCAGCCAATCCCCCGTTATGAACACTGAAGCTTTCTTT. As protein: CASSQSPVMNTEAFF.

This chain connects TRBV12-5 to TRBJ2-1; weak D call: TRBD2 (6 bases). The CDR3 runs 12 residues. Deletions cut 5 bases from V and 9 bases from J, with 11 bases between. Germline V gene data show CDR1 as LGHNT and CDR2 as FRNRAP. In nucleotides, the CDR3 is TGTGCTAGTGGTGTCGGGACTCTTGAGCAGTTCTTC. This sequence encodes CASGVGTLEQFF.

This clonotype was counted only a few times. The V and J genes are TRBV6-1 and TRBJ1-1; no reliable D call. Trimming stripped 11 bases from V and 5 bases from J, with 12 bases between. CDR1 is MNHNS, CDR2 SASEGT, per germline. The CDR3 runs 11 residues. CDR3: CAVHRETEAFF. CDR3 nucleotide sequence: TGTGCCGTGCACCGGGAAACTGAAGCTTTCTTT.

This clonotype was seen only a few times. The gene calls are TRBV5-4 and TRBJ1-1, with 7 bases identical to TRBD1. Germline CDR1 SGHNT, CDR2 YYREEE (reference sequence). CDR3 length equals 14 residues. Losses at the gene ends were 5 bases for V and 2 bases for J; bases not matched to a gene: 6. CDR3 protein: CASRVGTVNTEAFF. In nucleotides, the CDR3 is TGTGCCAGCAGGGTTGGGACAGTCAACACTGAAGCTTTCTTT.

This clonotype appeared a few times. The V and J genes are TRBV6-5 and TRBJ1-2, with 7 bases identical to TRBD1. The CDR3 sequence is 15 residues long. Germline V gene data show CDR1 as MNHEY and CDR2 as SVGAGI. The V segment lost 8 bases and the J segment 3 bases; nucleotides outside the gene matches: 12. The CDR3 loop is CASLGGRPPDYGYTF. The CDR3 bases are TGTGCCAGCCTAGGGGGCAGGCCTCCGGACTATGGCTACACCTTC.

This clonotype has only a few counts. This chain joins TRBV19 and TRBJ2-1, with a tentative D call TRBD2 (6 bases). Trimming left V 5 bases short and J 3 bases short, with 11 bases between. There are 14 residues in the CDR3. The germline CDR1 and CDR2 sequences are LNHDA and SQIVND (reference sequence). The DNA of the CDR3 is TGTGCCAGTAGTGCTGGCGGGGACTACAATGAGCAGTTCTTC. Translating it yields CASSAGGDYNEQFF. The full variable domain, its missing parts supplied by reference TRBV19 and TRBJ2-1, is DGGITQSPKYLFRKEGQNVTLSCEQNLNHDAMYWYRQDPGQGLRLIYYSQIVNDFQKGDIAEGYSVSREKKESFPLTVTSAQKNPTAFYLCASSAGGDYNEQFFGPGTRLTVL.

The DNA for the CDR3 is TGCAGTGCTAGAGCCTTAACCGGGACTAGCGGCTCCTACAATGAGCAGTTCTTC. The encoded protein is CSARALTGTSGSYNEQFF. The chain couples TRBV20-1 to TRBJ2-1, with 11 bases identical to TRBD2. V shed 1 base and J 0 bases; nucleotides not matched to a gene: 8. Germline V gives CDR1 DFQATT, CDR2 SNEGSKA (reference sequence). The length of the CDR3 is 18 residues.

The chain links TRBV20-1 to TRBJ2-7, with 9 bases that match TRBD2. Trimming cost V 2 bases and J 7 bases; bases outside gene matches: 6. Germline V gene data show CDR1 as DFQATT and CDR2 as SNEGSKA (reference sequence). The CDR3 has 13 residues. In DNA, the CDR3 is TGCAGTGCTAGATGGCTAGCGGGGAAAGAGCAGTACTTC. Its translation: CSARWLAGKEQYF.

In the case of this clonotype: A junction end diverges from the germline sequence, so it may reflect a read error. The chain employs TRBV7-9 and TRBJ1-2, with TRBD1 identical over 9 bases. CDR3 length: 17 residues. The germline gives CDR1 SEHNR, CDR2 FQNEAQ (reference sequence). Here the CDR3 reads CASSLVARTGANYGYTF. CDR3 bases: TGTGCCAGCAGCTTAGTCGCCCGGACAGGGGCTAATTATGGCTACACCTTC.

This chain joins TRBV5-5 and TRBJ2-7, with D perhaps matching TRBD1 or TRBD2 (7 bases each). Germline CDR1 and CDR2: SGHKS and YYEKEE (reference sequence). Trimming cost V 3 bases and J 0 bases, with 10 bases left between them. The CDR3 runs 14 residues. CDR3 DNA: TGTGCCAGCAGCTGGGAGGGGGCCTCCTACGAGCAGTACTTC. Residues: CASSWEGASYEQYF.

This chain connects TRBV7-9 to TRBJ2-5; no firm D call. The germline V gene has CDR1 SEHNR and CDR2 FQNEAQ (reference sequence). The germline V and J ends were trimmed by 8 bases and 2 bases, with 6 bases remaining between them. The CDR3 has 11 amino acids. The CDR3 region is CASAAQETQYF. DNA of the CDR3: TGTGCCAGCGCAGCTCAAGAGACCCAGTACTTC.

The V gene is TRBV7-9, the J gene TRBJ1-2; TRBD1 matches 7 bases. Germline V CDR1 and CDR2: SEHNR, FQNEAQ (reference sequence). The CDR3 runs to 13 residues. With 5 bases clipped from V and 4 bases from J, the junction kept 4 bases outside the gene matches. For the CDR3, the DNA is TGTGCCAGCAGCCCAGGGGGTACCTATGGCTACACCTTC. This translates into CASSPGGTYGYTF. The variable domain in full, with the rest retrieved from reference TRBV7-9 and TRBJ1-2, is DTGVSQNPRHKITKRGQNVTFRCDPISEHNRLYWYRQTLGQGPEFLTYFQNEAQLEKSRLLSDRFSAERPKGSFSTLEIQRTEQGDSAMYLCASSPGGTYGYTFGSGTRLTVV.

V usage is TRBV20-1 and J usage is TRBJ2-7; no clear D. V gave up 3 bases and J gave up 3 bases, with 15 bases separating them. The CDR3 spans 14 residues. The germline V gene has CDR1 DFQATT and CDR2 SNEGSKA (reference sequence). Written as DNA, the CDR3 is TGCAGTGCTAGGGGTGGCAGAATGGTCTACGAGCAGTACTTC. Translation: CSARGGRMVYEQYF.

The rearrangement links TRBV6-5 to TRBJ2-7, with 9 bases aligning to TRBD2. Germline V gene sequence: CDR1 MNHEY, CDR2 SVGAGI. The junction had 8 bases not matched to a gene; V was cut back by 6 bases and J by 5 bases. The length of the CDR3 is 14 residues. The CDR3 nucleotides read TGTGCCAGCAGGGCGGGACTAGCTCGCGACGAGCAGTACTTC. It is translated as CASRAGLARDEQYF.

This clonotype was seen only a few times. The chain has TRBV4-3 and TRBJ2-3, with unresolved D. This CDR3 is built from 17 residues. Deletions cut 3 bases from V and 4 bases from J, with 20 bases between. Germline CDR1 LGHNA, CDR2 YSLEER. CDR3 residues: CASSQGWIGPPADTQYF. The CDR3 DNA is TGCGCCAGCAGCCAGGGATGGATTGGCCCACCCGCAGATACGCAGTATTTT.